This TCR beta chain was identified in a study of blood T cell repertoires in COVID-19. Background on the study: COVID-19 samples from acute and convalescent phases originated in the United States, Italy and Spain.

Here immunoSEQ multiplex PCR was the method, and the copy in TCRdb shows in-frame clones only, minus some. This sample has around 250,000 clones, with around 83% found just once. The V and J ends lost 3 bases and 5 bases respectively, with 11 bases between them. The CDR3 spans 14 residues. Germline-derived CDR1 and CDR2 are MDHEN and SYDVKM. The sample was peripheral blood. The clonotype was recovered from a man between 18 and 35 years old with active or convalescent COVID-19. The rearrangement links TRBV28 to TRBJ1-5; no clear D. The CDR3 DNA reads TGTGCCAGCAGTTTTTTGGGCTCGGATCAGCCCCAGCATTTT. This codes for CASSFLGSDQPQHF.